This TCR beta chain derives from a study of blood T cell repertoires in COVID-19. Study-wide background: The United States, Italy and Spain provided the acute and convalescent COVID-19 samples.

The data were produced by immunoSEQ multiplex PCR, yet TCRdb's version contains in-frame clones alone and is incomplete. The repertoire holds 150,000 to 250,000 clones, with roughly four fifths as singletons. The V and J ends lost 1 base and 4 bases respectively, with 14 bases between them. CDR3 length: 15 residues. Germline CDR1 is GTSNPN and CDR2 is SVGIG (reference sequence). Source material: PBMCs or T cells enriched from blood (not recorded which). The TCR sequence derives from a man aged 35-49 years who had recovered from COVID-19. The V and J genes are TRBV30 and TRBJ1-5; D uncertain. The CDR3 DNA sequence: TGTGCCTGGAGTGGGAGATCCCCTCAAAATCAGCCCCAGCATTTT. Protein: CAWSGRSPQNQPQHF.